This TCR beta chain was recovered during a study of response to subunit inactivated influenza vaccine. General study points: It was the authors' suggestion that each seasonal influenza vaccination recruits few new T cells.

TCRdb reprocessed the RT-PCR reads via MiXCR and lists one record per CDR3 protein. The table shows 500,000 to 650,000 distinct CDR3 sequences, with 7.5% to 8.5% occurring only once. J lost 10 bases, V lost 0 bases, and 8 bases had no gene match. The germline V gene encodes CDR1 LGHDT and CDR2 YNNKEL (reference sequence). The CDR3 is made up of 16 amino acids. Worth noting for this clonotype: The antigen is unknown.

The source is a man between 50 and 75 years old who received an inactivated influenza vaccine. The chain recombines TRBV3-1 with TRBJ2-1, with 11 positions matching TRBD2. The source material was PBMCs from blood, sampled less than 30 months after vaccination. DNA of the CDR3: TGTGCCAGCAGCCAAGAAAGCCTAGCGGGAGGTGGGGAGCAGTTCTTC. Protein product: CASSQESLAGGGEQFF.